This T cell receptor beta chain comes out of a study of T cells after yellow fever vaccination. The V segment lost 3 bases and the J segment 6 bases; nucleotides outside the gene matches: 11. In germline, CDR1 is LGHNA, CDR2 YNFKEQ. This CDR3 is built from 16 residues. The TCR cDNA carried a universal primer site and UMIs from 5'RACE template switching. TCRdb reprocessed the 5' RACE reads via MiXCR and lists one record per CDR3 protein. The sample holds around 360,000 distinct CDR3 sequences; 11% are singletons and the top ten take more than 15%. This TCR was sampled from a man aged 18-30 years who received the YFV17D yellow fever vaccine. The source was PBMCs, collected on the day of the first yellow fever vaccination. The chain links TRBV4-2 to TRBJ2-3, with 8 bases lining up with TRBD2. DNA for the CDR3: TGTGCCAGCAGCCAGTCTGAGGGCGGGGGGACCGATACGCAGTATTTT. Translating it yields CASSQSEGGGTDTQYF.